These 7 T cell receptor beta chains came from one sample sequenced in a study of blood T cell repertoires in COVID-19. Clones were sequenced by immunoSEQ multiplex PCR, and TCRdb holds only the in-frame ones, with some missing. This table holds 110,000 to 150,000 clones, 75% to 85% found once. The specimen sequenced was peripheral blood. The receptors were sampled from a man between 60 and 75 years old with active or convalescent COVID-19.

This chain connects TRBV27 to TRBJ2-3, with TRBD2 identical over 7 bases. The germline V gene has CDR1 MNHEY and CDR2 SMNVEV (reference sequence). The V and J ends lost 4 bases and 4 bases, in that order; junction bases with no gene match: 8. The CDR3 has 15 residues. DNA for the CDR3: TGTGCCAGCAGTTCACTAGCGCCAGGGTCAGATACGCAGTATTTT. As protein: CASSSLAPGSDTQYF.

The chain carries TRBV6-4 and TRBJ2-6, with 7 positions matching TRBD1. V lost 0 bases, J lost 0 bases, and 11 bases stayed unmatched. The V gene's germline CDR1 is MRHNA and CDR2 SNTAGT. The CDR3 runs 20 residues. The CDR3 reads CASSDSLRQGTSSGANVLTF. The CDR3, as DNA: TGTGCCAGCAGTGACTCCCTCCGACAGGGTACCAGCTCTGGGGCCAACGTCCTGACTTTC.

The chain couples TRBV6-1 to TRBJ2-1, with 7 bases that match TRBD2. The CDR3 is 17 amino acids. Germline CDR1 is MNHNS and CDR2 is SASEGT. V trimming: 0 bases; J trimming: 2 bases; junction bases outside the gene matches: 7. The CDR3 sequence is CASSEAWGGSPYNEQFF. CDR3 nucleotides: TGTGCCAGCAGTGAAGCTTGGGGCGGGAGCCCCTACAATGAGCAGTTCTTC.

The CDR3 loop is CASSLADSSGSYTF. Here the CDR3 DNA reads TGTGCCAGCAGCTTAGCGGACAGTTCCGGTAGCTACACCTTC. The chain joins TRBV7-9 to TRBJ1-2; D is perhaps TRBD1 (6 bases). This CDR3 is 14 amino acids long. V was clipped by 0 bases and J by 9 bases, with 14 bases between them. The germline V gene encodes CDR1 SEHNR and CDR2 FQNEAQ (reference sequence).

CDR3 residues: CASMSDNAGYNEQFF. The CDR3 nucleotides are TGTGCCAGTATGTCGGACAATGCCGGGTACAATGAGCAGTTCTTC. V is TRBV19 and J is TRBJ2-1; possible D gene TRBD1, 5 bases. V was clipped by 7 bases and J by 4 bases, with 17 bases between them. The CDR3 contains 15 residues. Germline V lookup: CDR1 LNHDA, CDR2 SQIVND (reference sequence).

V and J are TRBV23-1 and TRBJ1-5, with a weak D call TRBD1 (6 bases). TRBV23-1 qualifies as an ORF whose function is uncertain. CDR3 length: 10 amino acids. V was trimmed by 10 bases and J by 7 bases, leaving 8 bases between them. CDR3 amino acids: CATGVQPQHF. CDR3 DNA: TGCGCCACAGGGGTCCAGCCCCAGCATTTT.

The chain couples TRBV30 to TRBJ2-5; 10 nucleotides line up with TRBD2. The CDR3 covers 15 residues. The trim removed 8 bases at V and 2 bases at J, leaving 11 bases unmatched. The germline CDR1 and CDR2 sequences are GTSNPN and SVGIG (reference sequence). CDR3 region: CAGSYGLAVQETQYF. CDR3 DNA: TGTGCCGGAAGCTATGGACTAGCGGTACAAGAGACCCAGTACTTC.